The 14 T cell receptor beta chains listed next were all sequenced from one sample in a study of T cells after yellow fever vaccination. In TCRdb, the 5' RACE reads were re-called with MiXCR into one record per CDR3 protein. Of about 150,000 distinct CDR3 sequences in the sample, under 8% are singletons; the top ten hold more than 0.6%. The sample was CD4+ T cells sorted from PBMCs, taken 10 days after the yellow fever booster vaccination. The origin of the receptors is a man aged 25-45 years who received the YFV17D yellow fever vaccine.

This clonotype was seen ten or more times. This chain uses TRBV6-4 with TRBJ2-1, with TRBD1 matching over 9 bases. The germline CDR1 and CDR2 sequences are MRHNA and SNTAGT. The CDR3 consists of 19 residues. Trimming took 7 bases from V and 4 from J; bases not matched to a gene: 20. In DNA form, the CDR3 reads TGTGCCAGCACCTCACCCGGGACAGGGATATGGCTACCGTACAATGAGCAGTTCTTC. Amino acids: CASTSPGTGIWLPYNEQFF.

This clonotype has more than one count but fewer than ten. The rearrangement uses TRBV9 and TRBJ2-7; 8 bases line up with TRBD1. The trim removed 1 base at V and 4 bases at J, leaving 7 bases unmatched. CDR1 SGDLS and CDR2 YYNGEE come from the germline V gene. The CDR3 contains 15 residues. CDR3 sequence: CASSVTDRGQYEQYF. CDR3 coding DNA: TGTGCCAGCAGCGTAACCGACAGGGGTCAGTACGAGCAGTACTTC.

This clonotype has at least ten counts. V usage is TRBV24-1 and J usage is TRBJ1-2; no clear D gene. Between the trimmed V and J ends, which lost 2 bases and 8 bases, there was a span of 17 bases. Germline loops: CDR1 KGHDR, CDR2 SFDVKD. The CDR3 consists of 15 residues. The CDR3 DNA reads TGTGCCACCAGTGATTCCCTTGGCCAGCCTGGCGGCTACACCTTC. This sequence encodes CATSDSLGQPGGYTF.

This sequence joins TRBV5-1 and TRBJ2-5; 9 nucleotides agree with TRBD2. The CDR3 runs 14 residues. V gave up 3 bases and J gave up 3 bases; unmatched junction bases: 3. The germline V gene has CDR1 SGHRS and CDR2 YFSETQ. CDR3: CASSSSGRKETQYF. CDR3 DNA sequence: TGCGCCAGCAGCTCCAGCGGGAGGAAAGAGACCCAGTACTTC.

In this sample, this clonotype turned up many times. The genes are TRBV12-3 or TRBV12-4 and TRBJ2-7, with D perhaps TRBD2 (5 bases). Trimming cost V 4 bases and J 7 bases, with 11 bases left between them. The CDR3 is 12 residues long. CDR3 DNA sequence: TGTGCCAGCAGTTCTTCTCCGGGGGAGCAGTACTTC. Protein product: CASSSSPGEQYF.

This clonotype has only a few counts. The chain recombines TRBV20-1 with TRBJ2-1; no firm D call. This CDR3 spans 15 amino acids. Between the trimmed V and J ends, which lost 0 bases and 7 bases, there was a span of 16 bases. Germline CDR1 reads DFQATT; CDR2 reads SNEGSKA (reference sequence). The CDR3 nucleotides are TGCAGTGCTAGAGAGACCCCACCGGCGAGAAATGAGCAGTTCTTC. It encodes CSARETPPARNEQFF.

The chain uses TRBV12-5 and TRBJ2-7, with 9 bases aligning to TRBD1. The germline V gene encodes CDR1 LGHNT and CDR2 FRNRAP. The CDR3 extends over 16 amino acids. V trimming: 3 bases; J trimming: 0 bases; junction bases outside the gene matches: 6. CDR3: CASGFDDRGSSYEQYF. The CDR3 coding sequence is TGTGCTAGTGGTTTCGATGACAGGGGGAGCTCCTACGAGCAGTACTTC.

This clonotype appeared many times. This chain uses TRBV6-1 with TRBJ2-1; tentative D call: TRBD2 (6 bases). The CDR3 runs to 16 residues. Trimming took 6 bases from V and 0 from J, leaving 15 bases between them. Germline V gives CDR1 MNHNS, CDR2 SASEGT. As DNA, the CDR3 is TGTGCCAGCAGCCGGACCGGGAGCACCTCCTACAATGAGCAGTTCTTC. Its translation is CASSRTGSTSYNEQFF.

This clonotype was counted many times. This chain links TRBV5-6 with TRBJ2-1, with 7 bases lining up with TRBD1. Trimming took 0 bases from V and 7 from J; bases not matched to a gene: 10. Germline CDR1 SGHDT, CDR2 YYEEEE. This CDR3 comprises 16 residues. CDR3: CASSLEASTGWNEQFF. CDR3 DNA: TGTGCCAGCAGCTTGGAAGCCTCGACAGGGTGGAATGAGCAGTTCTTC.

This chain uses TRBV20-1 with TRBJ2-4; D is unresolved. V was clipped by 4 bases and J by 0 bases, with 10 bases between them. The CDR3 length is 14 residues. Germline CDR1 is DFQATT and CDR2 is SNEGSKA (reference sequence). In DNA form, the CDR3 reads TGCAGTGCTACAGACCGGGCAGCCAAAAACATTCAGTACTTC. This gives the protein CSATDRAAKNIQYF.

This clonotype was picked up many times. Relative to the germline gene, one junction end is altered; a read error may explain this. The chain combines TRBV3-1 with TRBJ2-7; no reliable D call. The germline CDR1 and CDR2 sequences are LGHDT and YNNKEL (reference sequence). CDR3 length equals 11 residues. CDR3 nucleotide sequence: TGTGCCAGCAGTCAAGTCCACGAGCAGTACTTC. It is translated as CASSQVHEQYF.

This clonotype was detected ten times or more. The chain uses TRBV9 and TRBJ1-5, with D unclear. Trimming cost V 6 bases and J 2 bases, with 9 bases left between them. Germline V gives CDR1 SGDLS, CDR2 YYNGEE. The CDR3 runs to 13 residues. CDR3 in DNA: TGTGCCAGCAATAAGGGAGGCAATCAGCCCCAGCATTTT. It translates to CASNKGGNQPQHF.

This clonotype occurred once. A much larger clone sits a single nucleotide away, making a read error possible. The V gene is TRBV18, the J gene TRBJ2-7, with 7 nucleotides matching TRBD1. CDR3 length equals 16 residues. Germline V gene lookup returns CDR1 KGHSH and CDR2 LQKENI. The CDR3 sequence: CVSSSTGTMVGYEQYF. The CDR3 DNA is TGTGTCAGCTCATCGACAGGGACGATGGTGGGCTACGAGCAGTACTTC.

Comment on this clonotype: This may be a read error: a much more frequent sequence differs by one nucleotide. The chain has TRBV7-9 and TRBJ2-5; D is undetermined. Germline assignment: CDR1 SEHNR and CDR2 FQNEAQ (reference sequence). The V and J ends lost 6 bases and 5 bases respectively, with 19 bases between them. This CDR3 region has 15 residues. CDR3 loop: CASSLAEMRGETQYF. The CDR3 bases are TGTGCCAGCAGTTTGGCCGAAATGCGTGGGGAGACCCAGTACTTC.